This TCR beta chain was identified during a study of T cell responses to AZD1222 COVID-19 vaccine. General study points: Spike-specific TCR breadth and depth went up after people got two AZD1222 doses. Possibly, clonal diversity was underestimated; donors were largely white British and included more females. The reported proportion of spike-specific TCRs targeting unmutated variant regions was nearly half.

Of note for this clone: Its antigen is as yet unknown.

Trimming pared 2 bases from V and 2 bases from J, leaving 11 bases between. The CDR3 has 14 residues. From germline, CDR1 is SGHKS and CDR2 YYEKEE (reference sequence). The assay was immunoSEQ multiplex PCR, and TCRdb's table has in-frame clones only and misses some. The sample lists about 110,000 clones; 70% to 90% were seen once. This clonotype was obtained from an adult in good health. The rearrangement uses TRBV5-5 and TRBJ2-7; D is unresolved. The sequencing here drew on peripheral blood, taken on day 0 of AZD1222 vaccination. The CDR3 is CASSFADGAYEQYF. DNA for the CDR3: TGTGCCAGCAGCTTCGCCGACGGAGCCTACGAGCAGTACTTC. Based on the CDR3 plus reference TRBV5-5 and TRBJ2-7, the full variable domain is DAGVTQSPTHLIKTRGQQVTLRCSPISGHKSVSWYQQVLGQGPQFIFQYYEKEERGRGNFPDRFSARQFPNYSSELNVNALLLGDSALYLCASSFADGAYEQYFGPGTRLTVT.